This T cell receptor beta chain was sequenced for a study of T-cell memory formation after mild COVID-19. Whole-study results and caveats: Clones shrinking from day 15 to 85 showed even CD4/CD8 mixes; later expanders tilted CD4+.

TCRdb used MiXCR to reprocess the 5' RACE reads, holding one entry per CDR3 protein. The table includes 300,000 or so distinct CDR3 sequences, approximately 15% detected once. This clonotype appeared a few times. Its antigen remains unknown. The V gene's germline CDR1 is MNHEY and CDR2 SVGAGI. This CDR3 spans 13 amino acids. Trimming at V came to 10 bases and at J to 12 bases, leaving 9 bases not matched to a gene. Specimen: PBMCs or a T cell subset sorted from them (not recorded which). This clonotype was obtained from a man between 18 and 35 years old who had mild COVID-19 (a few samples of this study predate the infection). Cell type and time point are not known. The chain uses TRBV6-5 and TRBJ1-6, with TRBD1 matching over 10 bases. The CDR3 coding sequence is TGTGCCACCCGCGACAGGGGGCCTCTACCCCTCCACTTT. It encodes CATRDRGPLPLHF.